The source of this T cell receptor beta chain is a study of T-cell reconstitution after alpha-beta-depleted transplantation in children. This CDR3 has 15 amino acids. CDR1 is SEHNR and CDR2 is FQNEAQ in the germline V gene (reference sequence). Preparation of the TCRbeta library was carried out with unique molecular identifiers. Via MiXCR, TCRdb re-called the PCR reads, giving one row per CDR3 protein. The table includes 45,000 to 50,000 distinct CDR3 sequences, 50% to 55% detected once. This clonotype was counted only a few times. The junction and the germline gene differ at one end; a read error may be behind it.

The chain couples TRBV7-9 to TRBJ1-1; tentative D call: TRBD1 (5 bases). This TCR derives from a boy younger than two with SCID, due to receive a stem cell transplant. The specimen comprised peripheral blood, sampled before TCRalphabeta/CD19-depleted stem cell transplant. The CDR3 sequence: CAGRDPGTAITEAFF. CDR3 sequence (DNA): TGTGCCGGCAGGGACCCCGGGACCGCTATCACTGAAGCTTTCTTT.